This T cell receptor (beta chain) emerged from a study of PD-L1 blockade in urothelial cancer (dated by TCRdb to between 2016 and 2019). Regarding the study in general: Therapy was started at some point between 2014 and 2016 for all patients, and atezolizumab 1,200 mg was administered intravenously every 3 weeks. About 90% of the roughly 29 patients were identified as males with urothelial cancer of bladder origin, and a prior smoking history was reported by 18 of 29 patients. An ECOG performance status of 0 or 1 was recorded for the patients, and 0 to 3 prior chemotherapy regimens had been received by the patients. Blood samples were analyzed 3 weeks after the start of treatment (second dose) and 6 weeks after the start of treatment. Blood samples gave a median of 141,255 T cells and roughly 83,000 unique TCRs, with a median clonality of 0.080. An exploratory multi-omic analysis was conducted of the somatic, immune and clinical correlates of response to PD-L1 blockade with atezolizumab in urothelial cancer. Pretreatment tumor samples and matched peripheral blood, collected serially before and after atezolizumab treatment, underwent TCR sequencing. Durable clinical benefit meant progression-free survival longer than 6 months, and TCR features were also tested against progression-free and overall survival. Whole exome sequencing and RNA sequencing of pretreatment tumors were performed alongside TCR sequencing in the same patients. Under ten patients reached durable clinical benefit, while 20 patients did not. Twenty-nine patients had pretreatment blood TCR-seq, some 25 had at least one posttreatment blood collection, and some 25 had tumor TCR-seq.

The CDR3 goes from the cysteine to the phenylalanine over 17 residues. Solely the CDR3 DNA is kept, with 51 bases framed from the first base. V is shortened by 3 bases, J by 5 bases, and the region joining them spans 22 bases. CDR1 and CDR2 are drawn from the germline V gene: SGHAT, FQNNGV. As for this clone: Its antigen has not been determined. No base-level quality is on record; no much larger clone is a single base apart.

Study-level results and caveats: Because the sample size was small (n ≈ 29) and many exploratory analyses were performed, the results are intended to be hypothesis-generating. A pretreatment peripheral blood TCR clonality below the median was linked to improved progression-free and overall survival. At 3 weeks after the start of treatment, tumor-associated TCR clones in peripheral blood had expanded more in patients with durable benefit (n ≈ 20, p = 0.022).

Synthetic TCR analog templates were spiked into each PCR so that absolute template abundance could be estimated from read counts. The immunoSEQ assay was used to amplify TCRbeta CDR3 regions from genomic DNA with bias-controlled V and J gene primers. Sequencing of rearranged TCRbeta segments was performed at approximately 20X coverage. Regarding the original processing steps: Sequencing errors were corrected by clustering, and CDR3s were annotated against IMGT so that V, D and J genes could be assigned. Downstream analyses used only productive TCRbeta rearrangements and left out out-of-frame or stop-codon sequences. Clonality was calculated as one minus the Shannon entropy normalized by the log of the number of unique productive sequences. Fisher's exact test with Benjamini-Hochberg correction, using a cutoff of adjusted p below 0.01, was how clones that differed between time points or between blood and tumor were identified. What TCRdb holds here is the immuneACCESS table cut down to in-frame rearrangements. Part of the clones is not present; checked against another copy, under half of the missing clones reflect an unresolved V gene, and the others are unexplained. Clone size and V and J calls were adopted from that table, with D and trimming inferred from the DNA. In this sample the table shows approximately 79,000 clones, about 90% of which occur a single time. The top ten hold over 5% of the sample.

The cohort included 25 to 35 patients with locally advanced or metastatic urothelial carcinoma who were treated at Memorial Sloan Kettering on a trial protocol. Peripheral blood mononuclear cells were collected pretreatment and during treatment, at between 1 and 8 total time points per patient. The Qiagen DNeasy Blood extraction kit was used to purify genomic DNA from total PBMCs and tumor samples. PBMCs were collected pretreatment and during treatment, and were isolated and stored as previously described. The V and J segments used are TRBV11-2 and TRBJ2-5; TRBD1 is possibly the D segment (5 matching bases). The sample here was PBMCs, taken around atezolizumab (anti-PD-L1) treatment. The source is a woman in her 70s with urothelial cancer. The nucleotide sequence is TGTGCCAGCAGCTTCAATGTCGACCGACAGAGAGAGGAGACCCAGTACTTC. It specifies CASSFNVDRQREETQYF.